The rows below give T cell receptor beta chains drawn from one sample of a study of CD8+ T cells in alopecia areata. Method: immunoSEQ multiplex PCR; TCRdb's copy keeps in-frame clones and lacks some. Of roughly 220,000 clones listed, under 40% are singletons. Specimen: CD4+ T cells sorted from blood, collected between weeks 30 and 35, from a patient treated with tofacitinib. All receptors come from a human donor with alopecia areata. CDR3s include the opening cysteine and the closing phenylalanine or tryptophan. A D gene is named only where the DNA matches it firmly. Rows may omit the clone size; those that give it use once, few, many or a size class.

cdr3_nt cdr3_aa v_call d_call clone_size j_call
TGTGCCTGGAGTGTAGGTTTAGGTCGGGACTCAACGTCGTATAGCAATCAGCCCCAGCATTTT CAWSVGLGRDSTSYSNQPQHF TRBV30 NA NA TRBJ1-5
TGTGCCAGCAGCCTAGACAGGGGCGCTGAAAAACTGTTTTTT CASSLDRGAEKLFF TRBV5-8 TRBD1 few TRBJ1-4
TGTGCCAGCACTTCCTCAGCAACTAATGAAAAACTGTTTTTT CASTSSATNEKLFF TRBV6-5 NA NA TRBJ1-4
TGTGCCAGTAGTATTCTGGGGAGCAATGAAAAACTGTTTTTT CASSILGSNEKLFF TRBV19 NA many TRBJ1-4
TGCGCCAGCAGCTTCGACAGGGAAGAGATTGAAAAACTGTTTTTT CASSFDREEIEKLFF TRBV5-1 TRBD1 NA TRBJ1-4
TGCGCCAGCAGCCAAGGGGCAGGGACCCAAGAGACCCAGTACTTC CASSQGAGTQETQYF TRBV4-1 NA few TRBJ2-5
TGTGCCAGCAGTTACTATCATCCCGGGATTAGTGAAAAACTGTTTTTT CASSYYHPGISEKLFF TRBV6-5 NA NA TRBJ1-4
TGTGCCACCAGCAGAGCTTCTAGCAATCAGCCCCAGCATTTT CATSRASSNQPQHF TRBV15 NA few TRBJ1-5
TGCGCCAGCAGCCCCGGGACAGTAGGAAGGAACACTGAAGCTTTCTTT CASSPGTVGRNTEAFF TRBV5-1 TRBD1 NA TRBJ1-1
TGCAGCGCCGGACAGGGGGCAAATCAGCCCCAGCATTTT CSAGQGANQPQHF TRBV29-1 TRBD1 few TRBJ1-5
TGCGCCAGCAGCGAAAACCCGGGACTGACTAATTCACCCCTCCACTTT CASSENPGLTNSPLHF TRBV4-1 NA NA TRBJ1-6
TGTGCCAGCAGCGTAGGAGTTGTAGGTCAGCCCCAGCATTTT CASSVGVVGQPQHF TRBV9 NA NA TRBJ1-5
TGCGCCAGCAGCTTGCTCCAGGCAGGGGTGGGCACTGAAGCTTTCTTT CASSLLQAGVGTEAFF TRBV5-1 NA many TRBJ1-1
TGTGCCAGCAGCTTAGATAAGTATCTAGCGGGGGACAATGAGCAGTTCTTC CASSLDKYLAGDNEQFF TRBV11-2 TRBD2 NA TRBJ2-1
TGTGCCAGCAGCTTAGTTGGAGGGGCGAGGAACAATCAGCCCCAGCATTTT CASSLVGGARNNQPQHF TRBV7-2 NA NA TRBJ1-5
TGCAGCGTTGAGAGGCGGTCAAACACTGAAGCTTTCTTT CSVERRSNTEAFF TRBV29-1 NA few TRBJ1-1
TGTGCCAGCAGCTCCAGGGTGGCTGGGGCCAACGTCCTGACTTTC CASSSRVAGANVLTF TRBV7-2 NA NA TRBJ2-6
TGTGCCAGCAGCAAGTCCGACAATGAGCAGTTCTTC CASSKSDNEQFF TRBV21-1 NA many TRBJ2-1
TGTGCCAGCTCCCCACTCGGCTCAGGCCCTAACTATGGCTACACCTTC CASSPLGSGPNYGYTF TRBV18 NA NA TRBJ1-2
TGTGCCTGGAGTGCCGCGGTTCGCCTTACGAAAACAGGGGGCGCGCAGCCCCAGCATTTT CAWSAAVRLTKTGGAQPQHF TRBV30 TRBD1 NA TRBJ1-5
TGTGCCAGCAGTGAACAGGGTCTCGCGAACACCGGGGAGCTGTTTTTT CASSEQGLANTGELFF TRBV2 NA NA TRBJ2-2
TGCAGCGTTGAAGAACGGGACTCCGAGGGCTATGGCTACACCTTC CSVEERDSEGYGYTF TRBV29-1 NA once TRBJ1-2
TGCAGCGTTGAAGATCGCAGGCTCCAGGGGGAAAAACTGTTTTTT CSVEDRRLQGEKLFF TRBV29-1 NA few TRBJ1-4
TGTGCCAGCAGCCATTTTGATAGCGCGAGCTCCTACGAGCAGTACTTC CASSHFDSASSYEQYF TRBV14 NA NA TRBJ2-7
TGCAGCGTTGATGGTAGAACGGGGAACACTGAAGCTTTCTTT CSVDGRTGNTEAFF TRBV29-1 NA NA TRBJ1-1
TGTGCCAGCAGCCGTGGACAGTTACAAGAGACCCAGTACTTC CASSRGQLQETQYF TRBV7-2 NA NA TRBJ2-5
TGTGCCTGGAGTGTACTGGCTGGGGCCAACGTCCTGACTTTC CAWSVLAGANVLTF TRBV30 NA few TRBJ2-6
TGTGCCAGCAGCCCCCAGGGGTTGTTTTTGGGCTACACCTTC CASSPQGLFLGYTF TRBV7-9 NA few TRBJ1-2
TGTGCCAGCAGCGTAGATGAGGAGGTGTTCTATGGCTACACCTTC CASSVDEEVFYGYTF TRBV9 NA once TRBJ1-2
TGCGCCAGCAGCTTACCGCGGGAGGCCCCCTACAATGAGCAGTTCTTC CASSLPREAPYNEQFF TRBV5-1 TRBD2 few TRBJ2-1
TGTGCCAGCAGCTTCGGGGGGGAAAAAGAGACCCAGTACTTC CASSFGGEKETQYF TRBV5-4 TRBD2 NA TRBJ2-5
TGTGCCACCCATGTTCGGGGTAGCACAGATACGCAGTATTTT CATHVRGSTDTQYF TRBV19 NA NA TRBJ2-3
TGTGCCAGCAGCGCTGGGGGACTAGCGGATTACAATGAGCAGTTCTTC CASSAGGLADYNEQFF TRBV9 TRBD2 NA TRBJ2-1
TGTGCCAGCAGTTATACTGGAGGACTCCACTACGAGCAGTACTTC CASSYTGGLHYEQYF TRBV6-5 NA few TRBJ2-7
TGTGCCAGCAGCCAAGGTCAGCGCGAGCAGTACTTC CASSQGQREQYF TRBV4-2 NA NA TRBJ2-7
TGTGCCAGCAGGGTCGGATTAGACTATGGCTACACCTTC CASRVGLDYGYTF TRBV27 NA NA TRBJ1-2
TGCGCCAGCAGCCAATCCAGTTCCGGGCCCCGGACATCACGGTTGAACTATGGCTACACCTTC CASSQSSSGPRTSRLNYGYTF TRBV4-1 NA NA TRBJ1-2
TGTGCCAGCAGCCCCTCCACAGCGGGGGGTGATACGCAGTATTTT CASSPSTAGGDTQYF TRBV7-6 TRBD2 few TRBJ2-3
TGTGCCAGCAGCTTAGGCGACGGGGTAGGCAATCAGCCCCAGCATTTT CASSLGDGVGNQPQHF TRBV7-2 NA many TRBJ1-5
TGTGCCAGTAGTATACCTGGGGGCTCCTACGAGCAGTACTTC CASSIPGGSYEQYF TRBV19 NA few TRBJ2-7
TGTGCCAGCAGTACGGACAGGGGGGCCGGGGAGCTGTTTTTT CASSTDRGAGELFF TRBV6-6 TRBD1 NA TRBJ2-2
TGTGCCTGGAGTGTAGACAGTTTGAACACTGAAGCTTTCTTT CAWSVDSLNTEAFF TRBV30 NA NA TRBJ1-1
TGTGCCAGCAGCCGAACATCCTCCTACGAGCAGTACTTC CASSRTSSYEQYF TRBV7-2 NA many TRBJ2-7
TGCGCCAGCAGCAAAAATGACAGGGGGCGGACAGATACGCAGTATTTT CASSKNDRGRTDTQYF TRBV5-1 TRBD1 NA TRBJ2-3
TGTGCCAGCAGCAAAAGGCCCCAGGCCAGCTCCTACGAGCAGTACTTC CASSKRPQASSYEQYF TRBV5-4 NA NA TRBJ2-7